This section outlines one T cell receptor beta chain sequence together with its context. The data derive from a study of OX40 agonist ivuxolimab in advanced cancers. Background on the study: The drug used for patients, ivuxolimab, was an agonistic anti-OX40 (CD134) antibody.

The trim removed 0 bases at V and 1 base at J, leaving 1 base unmatched. CDR1 and CDR2 from the germline V gene are SGDLS and YYNGEE. This CDR3 spans 15 amino acids. Generated by immunoSEQ multiplex PCR, the TCRdb table keeps only in-frame clones and is missing some. The repertoire holds tens of thousands of clones, with more than 75% as singletons. The chain joins TRBV9 to TRBJ2-7, with 10 bases lining up with TRBD2. Sequencing was performed on CD4+ or CD8+ T cells sorted from blood, taken in a trial of the OX40 agonist ivuxolimab. This TCR derives from an adult with an advanced solid tumor such as melanoma, head and neck, liver or kidney cancer. The CDR3 DNA sequence: TGTGCCAGCAGCGTAGGGACTAGCGGATCCTACGAGCAGTACTTC. This gives the protein CASSVGTSGSYEQYF.